The text below deals with one T cell receptor beta chain. The sample is drawn from a study of blood T cell repertoires in COVID-19. Study summary: Sites across the United States, Italy and Spain contributed samples from acute and convalescent COVID-19.

In the authors' workflow: Estimation of nucleated cell counts was performed using reference gene primer amplification. Generated by immunoSEQ multiplex PCR, the TCRdb table keeps only in-frame clones and is missing some. The DNA was the basis for D and trimming; V, J and clone size are from that table. The sample includes over 200,000 clones, about 92% of them seen just once. This TCR derives from a man aged 25-45 years with acute or convalescent COVID-19. The sample consisted of peripheral blood.

The CDR3 DNA follows: TGTGCCAGCTCCTCGGGTCGGTCTGGAAACACCATATATTTT. Its protein product is CASSSGRSGNTIYF. The chain carries TRBV18 and TRBJ1-3; D gene uncertain. The germline gives CDR1 KGHSH, CDR2 LQKENI. The CDR3 contains 14 residues. Trimming pared 6 bases from V and 1 base from J, leaving 10 bases between.